The rows below give T cell receptor beta chains drawn from one sample of a study of T cell responses to AZD1222 COVID-19 vaccine. The repertoire was sequenced with immunoSEQ multiplex PCR; TCRdb's copy has only in-frame clones and lacks some. Found here are more than 60,000 clones, about 79% of them singletons; the top ten hold 15% to 25%. Sequenced here: peripheral blood, sampled on day 0 of AZD1222 vaccination. These receptors were obtained from an adult in good health. Each CDR3 is given with its conserved first and last residue. Fields, in order: CDR3 length, V gene, CDR3 protein.

14 TRBV28 CASSSYSNYNEQFF
15 TRBV18 CASSPYGERINIQYF
15 TRBV24-1 CATRALLASGNTIYF
14 TRBV28 CASSLTGGYQPQHF
17 TRBV12-5 CASGLVGTGGWDTEAFF
15 TRBV19 CASSHTGLRSNEQFF
14 TRBV7-2 CASSFPGRVETQYF
16 TRBV18 CASSPQAGGGNQPQHF
13 TRBV24-1 CATSDLGVPEQFF
15 TRBV6-2/TRBV6-3 CASSLHTGTEAVLTF